This TCR beta chain was captured in a study of blood T cell repertoires in COVID-19. V was shortened by 0 bases and J by 4 bases, with 9 bases between the two germline ends. The germline V gene encodes CDR1 SGHVS and CDR2 FNYEAQ. This CDR3 comprises 15 residues. Profiling relied on immunoSEQ multiplex PCR, and the TCRdb table lists in-frame clones only, not all of them. The sample has fewer than 300,000 clones, approximately 90% seen once. Sequenced material: PBMCs or T cells enriched from blood (not recorded which). This chain links TRBV7-6 with TRBJ1-4; D remains unclear. The TCR originated in a woman aged 30 to 39 who had recovered from COVID-19. In DNA, the CDR3 is TGTGCCAGCAGCTTAGCGGCGGGGTTTAATGAAAAACTGTTTTTT. Translating it yields CASSLAAGFNEKLFF.